The 2 T cell receptor beta chains reported below all come from one sample, sequenced in a study of blood T cell repertoires in COVID-19 (TCRdb year 2020). Libraries were constructed by the immunoSEQ multiplex PCR assay. The clones in this table, taken by TCRdb from immuneACCESS, are in-frame only. Not every clone is retained; where verified, under half of the shortfall comes from an unresolved V gene, and the cause of the rest is unknown. The sample data list approximately 5,900 clones, and roughly 89% of these were observed just once. Jointly, the top ten make up roughly 50% of the sample. The sequenced material came from peripheral blood. The receptors derive from a human donor in a cohort sampled during active COVID-19.

This chain joins TRBV5-5 and TRBJ1-6; TRBD1 aligns across 7 bases. The CDR3 spans 17 residues. With 2 bases clipped from V and 4 bases from J, the junction kept 9 bases outside the gene matches. The germline V gene has CDR1 SGHKS and CDR2 YYEKEE (reference sequence). Written as DNA, the CDR3 is TGTGCCAGCAGCTTATCTGTCAGGGGGACATATAATTCACCCCTCCACTTT. It translates to CASSLSVRGTYNSPLHF.

The rearrangement links TRBV28 to TRBJ1-4, with D unclear. This CDR3 is 18 amino acids long. The V end lost 2 bases, the J end lost 0 bases, and 16 bases lay between the germline ends. Germline V gives CDR1 MDHEN, CDR2 SYDVKM. The CDR3 spells CASSLAQSQSATNEKLFF. The CDR3 nucleotides read TGTGCCAGCAGTTTAGCACAGTCCCAAAGTGCAACTAATGAAAAACTGTTTTTT.